The 32 T cell receptor beta chains reported below all come from one sample, sequenced in a study of read filtering for tumor transcriptome and immune sequencing. From roughly 400 ng of RNA, a library with molecular barcoded alpha/delta and beta/gamma adaptors was made. TCRdb redid the calling of the reads with MiXCR, one entry per CDR3 protein. The profile shows under 150,000 distinct CDR3 sequences, approximately 13% of them singletons. The sequenced sample was a population of CD138-negative cells sorted from bone marrow. Every receptor here comes from a donor aged 40 or over with multiple myeloma.

This clonotype was counted many times. The chain is built from TRBV9 and TRBJ2-1; D not resolved. From germline, CDR1 is SGDLS and CDR2 YYNGEE. The germline V and J ends were trimmed by 0 bases and 5 bases, with 9 bases remaining between them. The CDR3 covers 14 residues. The DNA of the CDR3 is TGTGCCAGCAGCGTAGAGTCGTCGGACAATGAGCAGTTCTTC. Its protein is CASSVESSDNEQFF. Full variable domain (remainder filled in from reference TRBV9 and TRBJ2-1): DSGVTQTPKHLITATGQRVTLRCSPRSGDLSVYWYQQSLDQGLQFLIQYYNGEERAKGNILERFSAQQFPDLHSELNLSSLELGDSALYFCASSVESSDNEQFFGPGTRLTVL.

This clonotype was detected only a few times. The genes are TRBV13 and TRBJ2-1; 12 bases fit TRBD2. This CDR3 has 15 amino acids. Germline CDR1 is PRHDT and CDR2 is FYEKMQ (reference sequence). Trimming cost V 8 bases and J 9 bases; bases outside gene matches: 11. Written as DNA, the CDR3 is TGTGCCAGCGCCCCCCAGCTAGCGGGAGGGATTGAGCAGTTCTTC. Translation: CASAPQLAGGIEQFF.

There are a few counts of this clonotype. This may arise from a read error, as a much more abundant clone is one base away. The chain uses TRBV29-1 and TRBJ2-2; possibly TRBD2 for D (6 bases). Germline V gives CDR1 SQVTM, CDR2 ANQGSEA. The CDR3 has 14 residues. The CDR3 bases are TGCAGCGTTTCGGGACTTCGAAACACCGGGAAGCTGTTTTTT. Encoded protein: CSVSGLRNTGKLFF.

This clonotype was detected many times. J is TRBJ2-3 and V is TRBV15; D perhaps matches TRBD2 (5 bases). V shed 5 bases and J shed 4 bases, with 10 bases lying between them. Per the germline V gene, CDR1 is LNHNV and CDR2 is YYDKDF (reference sequence). There are 13 residues in the CDR3. The CDR3 nucleotides are TGTGCCACCAGCGAAGGGAGCGCAGATACGCAGTATTTT. Protein sequence: CATSEGSADTQYF.

CDR3 loop: CSAANPQRRSYEQYF. Here the CDR3 DNA reads TGCAGTGCTGCAAACCCCCAGCGGCGCTCCTACGAGCAGTACTTC. V is TRBV20-1 and J is TRBJ2-7; maybe TRBD2 (5 bases). Trimming took off 5 bases at V and 0 bases at J, with 17 bases between the two ends. This CDR3 comprises 15 residues. The germline V gene has CDR1 DFQATT and CDR2 SNEGSKA (reference sequence).

At least ten counts were recorded for this clonotype. The germline gene is not matched at one end of the junction; a read error may be the cause. The rearrangement joins TRBV5-1 to TRBJ1-1; 8 bases are shared with TRBD1. CDR1 is SGHRS and CDR2 is YFSETQ in the germline V gene. CDR3 length: 14 residues. The CDR3 is CASRLGQENTEAFF. The CDR3, as DNA: TGCGCCAGCAGATTGGGACAGGAGAACACTGAAGCTTTCTTT.

This clonotype was picked up many times. The V gene is TRBV18, the J gene TRBJ2-1; D uncertain. CDR3 length equals 13 residues. CDR1 and CDR2 from the germline V gene are KGHSH and LQKENI. Trimming removed 3 bases at V and 7 bases at J, with 10 bases between. CDR3 region: CASSPGSPNEQFF. The CDR3 nucleotides are TGTGCCAGCTCACCCGGATCCCCTAATGAGCAGTTCTTC.

This clonotype occurred many times. The J gene is TRBJ2-5, the V gene TRBV7-8; 8 bases are shared with TRBD2. The trim removed 4 bases at V and 4 bases at J, leaving 8 bases unmatched. The CDR3 covers 15 residues. The germline gives CDR1 SGHVS, CDR2 FQNEAQ. The CDR3, as DNA: TGTGCCAGCAGCTCCTTAGCGGGGACCAGAGAGACCCAGTACTTC. Translation: CASSSLAGTRETQYF.

This clonotype was counted at least ten times. DNA of the CDR3: TGTGCCAGCAGCTTAGCCCCGGACAGTTACCAAGAGACCCAGTACTTC. Translating it yields CASSLAPDSYQETQYF. The V call is TRBV7-8, the J call TRBJ2-5, with D possibly TRBD1 on 6 matching bases. This CDR3 has 16 residues. With 0 bases removed from V and 0 bases from J, the gap between germline ends came to 11 bases. Germline V CDR1 and CDR2: SGHVS, FQNEAQ.

At least ten counts were recorded for this clonotype. The chain joins TRBV7-6 to TRBJ2-1, with TRBD2 as a possible D gene (6 bases). Germline CDR1 reads SGHVS; CDR2 reads FNYEAQ. Trimming removed 5 bases at V and 4 bases at J, with 18 bases between. This CDR3 is built from 16 residues. The CDR3 DNA is TGTGCCAGCAGCCGCGGGACCGGAGGCGCGTACAATGAGCAGTTCTTC. It translates to CASSRGTGGAYNEQFF.

This clonotype has a count of ten or more. The chain is built from TRBV6-5 and TRBJ2-7; 8 bases are shared with TRBD2. This CDR3 region has 14 residues. Germline V gene data show CDR1 as MNHEY and CDR2 as SVGAGI. Unmatched junction bases numbered 9, after V lost 6 bases and J lost 5 bases. As DNA, the CDR3 is TGTGCCAGCAGGGGAAGGACTAGCTACCACGAGCAGTACTTC. Amino acids: CASRGRTSYHEQYF.

This clonotype appeared many times. The rearrangement links TRBV7-3 to TRBJ2-6; D call uncertain. This CDR3 comprises 20 residues. V lost 0 bases to trimming and J lost 0 bases, with 18 bases between them. CDR1 is SGHTA, CDR2 FQGTGA, per germline. The CDR3 sequence: CASSLTGGRHFISGANVLTF. CDR3 in DNA: TGTGCCAGCAGCTTAACCGGCGGCAGGCACTTCATCTCTGGGGCCAACGTCCTGACTTTC.

This clonotype was recorded many times. The chain couples TRBV4-3 to TRBJ1-2, with D tentatively TRBD1 (5 bases). Deletions cut 1 base from V and 4 bases from J, with 13 bases between. Germline CDR1 and CDR2: LGHNA and YSLEER. This CDR3 region has 15 residues. CDR3 DNA sequence: TGCGCCAGCAGCCAAGTCTACGGACATCTCTATGGCTACACCTTC. Translation gives CASSQVYGHLYGYTF.

This clonotype was counted at least ten times. The V and J genes are TRBV9 and TRBJ2-1; no reliable D call. CDR3 length: 15 amino acids. Trimming left V 0 bases short and J 3 bases short, with 10 bases between. Looked up from germline, CDR1 is SGDLS and CDR2 is YYNGEE. CDR3 sequence: CASSVAPRYYNEQFF. In DNA form, the CDR3 reads TGTGCCAGCAGCGTAGCCCCGCGGTACTACAATGAGCAGTTCTTC.

This clonotype was counted ten times or more. This chain connects TRBV15 to TRBJ2-4, with TRBD2 matching over 10 bases. The CDR3 is 16 residues long. CDR1 and CDR2 (germline): LNHNV, YYDKDF (reference sequence). V was pared by 3 bases and J by 2 bases, with 4 bases of the junction left unmatched. The CDR3 spells CATSRRTSGTKNIQYF. For the CDR3, the DNA is TGTGCCACCAGCAGGCGGACTAGCGGAACCAAAAACATTCAGTACTTC.

This clonotype occurred many times. The chain employs TRBV7-9 and TRBJ2-2; the D gene could be TRBD1 or TRBD2 (5 bases each). CDR1 is SEHNR, CDR2 FQNEAQ, per germline (reference sequence). This CDR3 has 17 residues. Trimming took off 3 bases at V and 1 base at J, with 15 bases between the two ends. CDR3 protein: CASSFGTGTLNTGELFF. As DNA, the CDR3 is TGTGCCAGCAGCTTCGGTACCGGGACGTTGAACACCGGGGAGCTGTTTTTT.

V and J are TRBV28 and TRBJ2-7; no reliable D call. Deletions cut 2 bases from V and 2 bases from J, with 13 bases between. The CDR3 covers 15 residues. CDR1 is MDHEN and CDR2 is SYDVKM in the germline V gene. The CDR3 region is CASSLNPQVAYEQYF. CDR3 DNA: TGTGCCAGCAGTTTAAACCCCCAGGTTGCCTACGAGCAGTACTTC.

This clonotype was observed many times. This chain connects TRBV7-9 to TRBJ2-5, with D maybe TRBD2 (6 bases). Germline V gene data show CDR1 as SEHNR and CDR2 as FQNEAQ (reference sequence). The V end lost 5 bases, the J end lost 9 bases, and 19 bases lay between the germline ends. There are 14 residues in the CDR3. The CDR3 region is CASSVREPVGAQYF. Here the CDR3 DNA reads TGTGCCAGCAGCGTCCGGGAGCCGGTAGGGGCCCAGTACTTC.

At least ten counts were recorded for this clonotype. The chain recombines TRBV4-1 with TRBJ1-1; D is ambiguous. CDR1 is MGHRA, CDR2 YSYEKL, per germline. Trimming removed 6 bases from V and 3 bases from J, with 14 bases in between. The CDR3 length is 14 residues. CDR3: CASRAVLKDTEAFF. The CDR3 nucleotides are TGCGCCAGCAGAGCCGTACTGAAGGACACTGAAGCTTTCTTT.

This clonotype appeared a single time. Possible read error: a much larger clone is one base away. The chain employs TRBV5-1 and TRBJ2-1, with TRBD2 identical over 7 bases. J lost 10 bases, V lost 3 bases, and 7 bases had no gene match. CDR3 size: 13 residues. Germline-derived CDR1 and CDR2 are SGHRS and YFSETQ. The CDR3, as DNA: TGCGCCAGCAGCTCGGGGGATAGCGGGGAGCAGTTCTTC. This gives the protein CASSSGDSGEQFF.

This clonotype was counted at least ten times. J is TRBJ2-1 and V is TRBV20-1, with TRBD2 matching 9 bases. This CDR3 region has 14 residues. CDR1 and CDR2 (germline): DFQATT, SNEGSKA (reference sequence). Germline trimming cut 1 base from V and 6 bases from J; bases unmatched to any gene: 4. CDR3 protein: CSARVPTSGNEQFF. The DNA for the CDR3 is TGCAGTGCTAGAGTACCGACTAGCGGCAATGAGCAGTTCTTC.

At least ten counts were recorded for this clonotype. This chain uses TRBV10-3 with TRBJ2-7; D uncertain. There are 15 residues in the CDR3. V was clipped by 0 bases and J by 4 bases, with 13 bases between them. The germline V gene encodes CDR1 ENHRY and CDR2 SYGVKD. CDR3 sequence: CAISESGSAYYEQYF. For the CDR3, the DNA is TGTGCCATCAGTGAGTCGGGGTCTGCTTATTACGAGCAGTACTTC.

This clonotype was seen repeatedly, ten times or more. This chain links TRBV20-1 with TRBJ2-7; the match to TRBD1 covers 10 bases. Looked up from germline, CDR1 is DFQATT and CDR2 is SNEGSKA (reference sequence). Losses at the gene ends were 5 bases for V and 3 bases for J; bases not matched to a gene: 7. This CDR3 has 14 residues. As DNA, the CDR3 is TGCAGTGCTCAATTAGGACAGGGGGGCTACGAGCAGTACTTC. It encodes CSAQLGQGGYEQYF.

This clonotype was counted ten times or more. The chain couples TRBV29-1 to TRBJ2-7, with D hard to call. Trimming removed 6 bases from V and 2 bases from J, with 11 bases in between. The CDR3 has 12 amino acids. Per germline, CDR1 SQVTM and CDR2 ANQGSEA. CDR3 protein: CSVAYNPYEQYF. Written as DNA, the CDR3 is TGCAGCGTAGCTTATAACCCCTACGAGCAGTACTTC.

Ten or more counts support this clonotype. This rearrangement joins TRBV12-3 or TRBV12-4 to TRBJ2-1, with D perhaps TRBD1 or TRBD2 (5 bases each). V was shortened by 5 bases and J by 11 bases, with 19 bases between the two germline ends. The CDR3 extends over 14 amino acids. CDR3 coding DNA: TGTGCCAGCAGTCTGGGACCCGCGGAAGATAAGCAGTTCTTC. Translating it yields CASSLGPAEDKQFF.

The table lists this clonotype with many counts. The chain uses TRBV27 and TRBJ2-3; D tentatively reads TRBD1 or TRBD2 (5 bases each). This CDR3 region has 15 residues. Germline values: CDR1 MNHEY, CDR2 SMNVEV (reference sequence). The V gene lost 6 bases and the J gene lost 3 bases, with 16 bases spanning the gap. CDR3 DNA sequence: TGTGCCAGCAGCACTCGGGGCGGCGCGACAGATACGCAGTATTTT. Translated, it gives CASSTRGGATDTQYF.

This clonotype was recorded many times. The chain employs TRBV20-1 and TRBJ2-1; TRBD2 might be the D (6 bases). Per the germline V gene, CDR1 is DFQATT and CDR2 is SNEGSKA (reference sequence). This CDR3 region has 15 residues. V was trimmed by 0 bases and J by 3 bases, leaving 12 bases between them. The CDR3 spells CSARESAGNYNEQFF. The CDR3, as DNA: TGCAGTGCTAGAGAGTCGGCGGGAAACTACAATGAGCAGTTCTTC.

This clonotype was detected many times. This chain connects TRBV6-2 or TRBV6-3 to TRBJ2-5, with D unclear. V lost 6 bases to trimming and J lost 8 bases, with 10 bases between them. Germline CDR1 MNHEY, CDR2 SVGEGT. CDR3 length: 11 amino acids. CDR3 nucleotide sequence: TGTGCCAGCAGAACGGGTACCACCCAGTACTTC. Its translation is CASRTGTTQYF.

This clonotype was found a few times. A much bigger clone sits one base away, suggesting this may be a read error. The CDR3 loop reads CASSSNSNQPQHF. The CDR3 DNA is TGTGCCAGCAGTTCGAATAGCAATCAGCCCCAGCATTTT. The chain couples TRBV12-3 or TRBV12-4 to TRBJ1-5; D remains unclear. The CDR3 is 13 amino acids. With 4 bases removed from V and 0 bases from J, the gap between germline ends came to 4 bases.

This clonotype was detected many times. The V and J genes are TRBV7-9 and TRBJ1-2; D gene ambiguous. The V end lost 4 bases, the J end lost 4 bases, and 19 bases lay between the germline ends. The germline gives CDR1 SEHNR, CDR2 FQNEAQ (reference sequence). This CDR3 spans 16 amino acids. The CDR3 loop reads CASSSEKLGPTYGYTF. The DNA for the CDR3 is TGTGCCAGCAGCTCCGAAAAACTGGGCCCAACCTATGGCTACACCTTC.

This clonotype was recorded many times. The V and J genes are TRBV12-3 or TRBV12-4 and TRBJ2-2, with a weak D call TRBD1 (5 bases). V lost 8 bases to trimming and J lost 10 bases, with 11 bases between them. The CDR3 loop spans 11 amino acids. CDR3 in DNA: TGTGCCAGCTTTAGGGGCGAGGAGCTGTTTTTT. This translates into CASFRGEELFF.

This clonotype was counted ten times or more. The chain combines TRBV4-3 with TRBJ2-1; the D gene is possibly TRBD2 (6 bases). Germline values: CDR1 LGHNA, CDR2 YSLEER. Trimming took off 0 bases at V and 0 bases at J, with 9 bases between the two ends. The CDR3 covers 16 residues. As DNA, the CDR3 is TGCGCCAGCAGCCAAGACGCGGGGAGCTCCTACAATGAGCAGTTCTTC. Its translation is CASSQDAGSSYNEQFF.